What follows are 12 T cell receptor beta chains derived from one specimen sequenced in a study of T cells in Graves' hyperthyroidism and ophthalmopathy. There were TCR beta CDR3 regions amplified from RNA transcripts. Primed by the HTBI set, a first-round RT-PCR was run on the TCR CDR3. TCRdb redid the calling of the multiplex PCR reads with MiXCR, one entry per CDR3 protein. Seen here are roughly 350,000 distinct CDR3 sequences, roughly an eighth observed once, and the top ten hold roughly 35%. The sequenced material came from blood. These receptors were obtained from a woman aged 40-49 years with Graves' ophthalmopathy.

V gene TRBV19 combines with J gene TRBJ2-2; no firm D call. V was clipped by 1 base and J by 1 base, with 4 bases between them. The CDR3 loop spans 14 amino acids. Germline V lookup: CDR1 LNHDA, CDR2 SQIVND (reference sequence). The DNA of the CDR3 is TGTGCCAGTAGTATAGTTCAGAACACCGGGGAGCTGTTTTTT. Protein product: CASSIVQNTGELFF.

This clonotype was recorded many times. The CDR3 protein is CASSTDRVVQPQHF. DNA of the CDR3: TGTGCCAGCAGTACCGACAGGGTAGTTCAGCCCCAGCATTTT. The chain is built from TRBV6-1 and TRBJ1-5; 7 positions match TRBD1. V was clipped by 5 bases and J by 6 bases; unmatched bases: 7. CDR1 and CDR2 from the germline V gene are MNHNS and SASEGT. The CDR3 is 14 amino acids.

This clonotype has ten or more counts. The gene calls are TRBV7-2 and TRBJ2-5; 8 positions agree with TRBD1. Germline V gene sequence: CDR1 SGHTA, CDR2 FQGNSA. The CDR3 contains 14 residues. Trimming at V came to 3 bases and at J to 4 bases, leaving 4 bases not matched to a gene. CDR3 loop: CASSLQGTGETQYF. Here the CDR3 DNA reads TGTGCCAGCAGCTTGCAAGGGACAGGAGAGACCCAGTACTTC.

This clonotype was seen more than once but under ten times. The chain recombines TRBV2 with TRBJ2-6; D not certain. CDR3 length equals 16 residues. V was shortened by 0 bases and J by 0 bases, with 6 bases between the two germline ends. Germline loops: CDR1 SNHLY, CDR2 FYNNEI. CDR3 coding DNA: TGTGCCAGCAGTGAAGCCACCATCTCTGGGGCCAACGTCCTGACTTTC. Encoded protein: CASSEATISGANVLTF. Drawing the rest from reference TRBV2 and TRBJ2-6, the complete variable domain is EPEVTQTPSHQVTQMGQEVILRCVPISNHLYFYWYRQILGQKVEFLVSFYNNEISEKSEIFDDQFSVERPDGSNFTLKIRSTKLEDSAMYFCASSEATISGANVLTFGAGSRLTVL.

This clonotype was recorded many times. In nucleotides, the CDR3 is TGTGCCAGCAGTGAAGCAGGACAGGGGCCATACGAGCAGTACTTC. It specifies CASSEAGQGPYEQYF. The chain couples TRBV6-1 to TRBJ2-7; 9 bases are shared with TRBD1. Germline CDR1 reads MNHNS; CDR2 reads SASEGT. The CDR3 length is 15 residues. With 0 bases clipped from V and 4 bases from J, the junction kept 4 bases outside the gene matches.

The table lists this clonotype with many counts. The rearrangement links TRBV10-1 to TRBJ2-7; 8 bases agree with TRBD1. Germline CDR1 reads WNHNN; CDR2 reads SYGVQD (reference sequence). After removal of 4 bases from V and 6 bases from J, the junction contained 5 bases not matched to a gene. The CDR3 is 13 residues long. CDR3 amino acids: CASSATGVSEQYF. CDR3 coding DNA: TGCGCCAGCAGTGCGACAGGGGTGAGCGAGCAGTACTTC.

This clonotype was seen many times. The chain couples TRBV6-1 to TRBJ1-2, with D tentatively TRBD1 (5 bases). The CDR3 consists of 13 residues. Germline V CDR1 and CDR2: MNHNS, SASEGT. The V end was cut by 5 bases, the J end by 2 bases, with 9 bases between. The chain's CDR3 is CASSTRDNYGYTF. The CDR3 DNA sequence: TGTGCCAGCAGTACCCGGGACAACTATGGCTACACCTTC.

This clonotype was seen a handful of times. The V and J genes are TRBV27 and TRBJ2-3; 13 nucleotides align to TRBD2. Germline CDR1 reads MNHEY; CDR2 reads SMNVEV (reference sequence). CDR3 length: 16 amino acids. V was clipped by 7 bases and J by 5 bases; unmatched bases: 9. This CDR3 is CASNPIGLAGEDTQYF. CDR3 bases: TGTGCCAGCAACCCCATCGGACTAGCGGGAGAAGATACGCAGTATTTT.

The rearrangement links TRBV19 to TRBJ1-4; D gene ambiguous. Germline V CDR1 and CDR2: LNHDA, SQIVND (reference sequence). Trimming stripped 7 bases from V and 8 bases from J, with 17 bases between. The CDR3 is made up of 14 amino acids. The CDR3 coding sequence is TGTGCCAGTACCGAAATAAACCGGAGGGAAAAACTGTTTTTT. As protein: CASTEINRREKLFF.

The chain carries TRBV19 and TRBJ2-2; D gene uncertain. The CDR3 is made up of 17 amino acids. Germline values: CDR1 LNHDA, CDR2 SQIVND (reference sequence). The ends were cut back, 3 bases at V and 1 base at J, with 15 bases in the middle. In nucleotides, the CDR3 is TGTGCCAGTAGTATTAGCTCTAGACTTGGGAACACCGGGGAGCTGTTTTTT. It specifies CASSISSRLGNTGELFF. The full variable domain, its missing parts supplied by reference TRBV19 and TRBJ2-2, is DGGITQSPKYLFRKEGQNVTLSCEQNLNHDAMYWYRQDPGQGLRLIYYSQIVNDFQKGDIAEGYSVSREKKESFPLTVTSAQKNPTAFYLCASSISSRLGNTGELFFGEGSRLTVL.

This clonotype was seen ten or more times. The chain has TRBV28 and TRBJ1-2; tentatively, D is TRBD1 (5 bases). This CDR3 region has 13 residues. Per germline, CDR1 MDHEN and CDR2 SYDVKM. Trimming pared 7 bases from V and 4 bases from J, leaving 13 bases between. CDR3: CASIPQGSYGYTF. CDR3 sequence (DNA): TGTGCCAGCATCCCGCAGGGTAGCTATGGCTACACCTTC.

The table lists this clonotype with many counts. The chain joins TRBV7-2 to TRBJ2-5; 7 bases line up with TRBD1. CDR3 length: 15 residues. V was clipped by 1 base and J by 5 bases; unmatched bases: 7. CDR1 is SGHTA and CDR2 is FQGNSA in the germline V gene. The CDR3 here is CASSLVGGRGETQYF. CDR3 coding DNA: TGTGCCAGCAGCTTAGTAGGGGGCAGGGGGGAGACCCAGTACTTC.